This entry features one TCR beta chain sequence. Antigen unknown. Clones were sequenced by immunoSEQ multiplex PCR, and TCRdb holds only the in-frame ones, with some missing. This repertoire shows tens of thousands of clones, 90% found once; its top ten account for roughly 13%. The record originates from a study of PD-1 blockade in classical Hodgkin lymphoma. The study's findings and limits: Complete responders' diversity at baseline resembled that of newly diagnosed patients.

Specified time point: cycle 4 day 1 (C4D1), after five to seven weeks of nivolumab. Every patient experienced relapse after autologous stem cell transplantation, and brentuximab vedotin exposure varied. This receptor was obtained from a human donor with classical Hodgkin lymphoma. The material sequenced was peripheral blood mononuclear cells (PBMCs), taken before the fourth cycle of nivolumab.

This chain's CDR3 is CASSKPSDSYEQYF. The CDR3 nucleotides are TGTGCCAGCAGCAAGCCAAGTGACAGTTACGAGCAGTACTTC. The gene calls are TRBV21-1 and TRBJ2-7; TRBD1 was called by the table and not checked on the DNA. TRBV21-1 is recorded as a pseudogene. The CDR3 has 14 amino acids.